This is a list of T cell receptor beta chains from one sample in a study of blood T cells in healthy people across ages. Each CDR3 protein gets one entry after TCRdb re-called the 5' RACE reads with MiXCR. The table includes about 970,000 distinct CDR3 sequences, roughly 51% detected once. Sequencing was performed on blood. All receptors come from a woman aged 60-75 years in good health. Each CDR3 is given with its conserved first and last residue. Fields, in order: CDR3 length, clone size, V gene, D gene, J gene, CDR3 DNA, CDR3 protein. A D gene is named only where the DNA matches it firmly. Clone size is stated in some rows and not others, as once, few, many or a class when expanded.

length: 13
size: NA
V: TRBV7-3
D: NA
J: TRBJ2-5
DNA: TGTGCCAGCAGCGAGGGACCTTACAATGAGCAGTACTTC
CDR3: CASSEGPYNEQYF

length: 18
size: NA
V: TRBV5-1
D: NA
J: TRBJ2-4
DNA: TGCGCCAGCAGCCGTCGTGATAGCGGTCCACGAGCCAAAAACATTCAGTACTTC
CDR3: CASSRRDSGPRAKNIQYF

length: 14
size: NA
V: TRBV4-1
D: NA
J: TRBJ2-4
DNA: TGCGCCAGCAGCCAACCGGGCAAGAAAAACATTCAGTACTTC
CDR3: CASSQPGKKNIQYF

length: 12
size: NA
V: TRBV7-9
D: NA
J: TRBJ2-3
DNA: TGTGCCAGCAGCTTAGAATTCTTTACGCAGTATTTT
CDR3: CASSLEFFTQYF

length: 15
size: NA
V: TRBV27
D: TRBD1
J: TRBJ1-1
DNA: TGTGCCAGCAGTTTTTCCGGGACAGGGGTCACTGAAGCTTTCTTT
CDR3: CASSFSGTGVTEAFF

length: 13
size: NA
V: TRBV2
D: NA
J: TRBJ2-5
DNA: TGTGCCAGCAGTGGGTCTAGTTGGCAGACCCAGTACTTC
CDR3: CASSGSSWQTQYF

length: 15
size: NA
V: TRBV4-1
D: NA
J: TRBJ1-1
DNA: TGCGCCAGCAGCCAACCTACAGGGCTCAGGGCTGAAGCTTTCTTT
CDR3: CASSQPTGLRAEAFF

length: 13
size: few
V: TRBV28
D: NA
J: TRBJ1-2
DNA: TGTGCCAGCAGTGGAACAAGAAACTATGGCTACACCTTC
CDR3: CASSGTRNYGYTF

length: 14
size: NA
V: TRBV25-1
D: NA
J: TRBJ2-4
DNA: TGTGCCAGCAGTGTACCCGGACCCCCGTGGGAGCAGTACTTC
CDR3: CASSVPGPPWEQYF

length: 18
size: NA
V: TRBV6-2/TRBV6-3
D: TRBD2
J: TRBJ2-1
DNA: TGTGCCAGCAGTCCTAGGACTAGCGGGCCCTACGGACACAATGAGCAGTTCTTC
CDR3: CASSPRTSGPYGHNEQFF

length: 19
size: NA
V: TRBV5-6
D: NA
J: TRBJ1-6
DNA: TGTGCCAGCAGCGAGACACTTGGGACCTCGAGACCAAATAATTCACCCCTCCACTTT
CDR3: CASSETLGTSRPNNSPLHF

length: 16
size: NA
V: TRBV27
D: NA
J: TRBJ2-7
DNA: TGTGCCAGCAGTTTCTTGAGGGGGACCAGGGCTGGAGAGCAGTACTTC
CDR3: CASSFLRGTRAGEQYF

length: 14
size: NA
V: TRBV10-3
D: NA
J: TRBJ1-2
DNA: TGTGCCATCAGGCCAAGGACAGAAGACTATGGCTACACCTTC
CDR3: CAIRPRTEDYGYTF

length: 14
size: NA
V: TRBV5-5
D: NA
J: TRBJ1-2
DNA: TGTGCCAGCAGCTGGAGGTGGAAATACTATGGCTACACCTTC
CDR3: CASSWRWKYYGYTF